This T cell receptor beta chain was sequenced in a study of blood T cell repertoires in COVID-19. About the research overall: The United States, Italy and Spain supplied acute and convalescent COVID-19 samples. T cells, B-cell-depleted T cells, or PBMCs supplied cDNA or gDNA.

The assay was immunoSEQ multiplex PCR, and TCRdb's table has in-frame clones only and misses some. This sample yields some 220,000 clones, of which roughly 83% are seen a single time; approximately 1.3% belongs to the top ten. Trimming cost V 5 bases and J 5 bases, with 15 bases left between them. The germline CDR1 and CDR2 sequences are SEHNR and FQNEAQ (reference sequence). The CDR3 covers 14 residues. The sequencing sample was made of PBMCs or T cells enriched from blood (not recorded which). The V call is TRBV7-9, the J call TRBJ2-5, with TRBD2 as a possible D gene (5 bases). The receptor comes from a woman aged 40-49 years with acute COVID-19. This chain's CDR3 is CASSLLAPGETQYF. The DNA of the CDR3 is TGTGCCAGCAGCCTGCTAGCTCCGGGGGAGACCCAGTACTTC.